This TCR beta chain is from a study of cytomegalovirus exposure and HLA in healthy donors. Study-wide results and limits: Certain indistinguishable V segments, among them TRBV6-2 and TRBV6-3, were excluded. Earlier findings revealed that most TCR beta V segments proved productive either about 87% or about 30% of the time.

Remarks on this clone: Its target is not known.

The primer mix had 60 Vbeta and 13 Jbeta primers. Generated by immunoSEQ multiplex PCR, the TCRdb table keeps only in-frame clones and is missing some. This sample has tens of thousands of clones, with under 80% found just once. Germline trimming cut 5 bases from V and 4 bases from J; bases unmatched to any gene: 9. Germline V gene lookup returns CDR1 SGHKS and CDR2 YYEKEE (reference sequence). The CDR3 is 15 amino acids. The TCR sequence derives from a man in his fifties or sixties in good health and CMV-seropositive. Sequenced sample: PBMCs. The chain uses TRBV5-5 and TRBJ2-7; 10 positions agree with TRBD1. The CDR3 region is CASRTAGTGAYEQYF. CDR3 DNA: TGTGCCAGCAGAACCGCCGGGACAGGGGCGTACGAGCAGTACTTC.